Listed below are T cell receptor beta chains from one sample, sequenced in a study of CD4+ T cells in melanoma. The table came from immunoSEQ multiplex PCR; TCRdb's copy has only in-frame clones and leaves some out. The top ten clones hold around 5% of a sample with tens of thousands of clones, almost 70% of them seen once. The specimen was tumor tissue. The source is a human donor with melanoma. Each CDR3 is given with its conserved first and last residue. The order of the fields is clone size, D gene, J gene, V gene, CDR3 protein, CDR3 DNA. The D gene is left open where the match is weak. Not every row has a clone size; where given, it reads once, few, many or a size class.

size: .; D: TRBD2; J: TRBJ2-3; V: TRBV9; CDR3: CASSQSGTNTDTQYF; DNA: TGTGCCAGCAGCCAATCCGGGACTAACACAGATACGCAGTATTTT
size: .; D: .; J: TRBJ1-2; V: TRBV28; CDR3: CASSLSNYGYTF; DNA: TGTGCCAGCAGTTTATCGAACTATGGCTACACCTTC
size: .; D: .; J: TRBJ1-1; V: TRBV19; CDR3: CASSPVRTAGERPEAFF; DNA: TGTGCCAGTAGTCCGGTCAGGACTGCGGGAGAGAGGCCTGAAGCTTTCTTT
size: medium-sized; D: TRBD1; J: TRBJ2-7; V: TRBV5-1; CDR3: CASSPGTGGYEQYF; DNA: TGCGCCAGCAGCCCTGGGACAGGGGGCTACGAGCAGTACTTC
size: .; D: .; J: TRBJ1-2; V: TRBV7-9; CDR3: CASSLAKDGYTF; DNA: TGTGCCAGCAGCTTAGCGAAGGATGGCTACACCTTC
size: .; D: .; J: TRBJ1-2; V: TRBV27; CDR3: CASTRGAGSSYGYTF; DNA: TGTGCCAGCACTCGCGGAGCGGGATCATCCTATGGCTACACCTTC
size: .; D: TRBD1; J: TRBJ1-2; V: TRBV7-6; CDR3: CASSSRDRGPLANYGYTF; DNA: TGTGCCAGCAGCTCCCGGGACAGGGGGCCCCTAGCTAACTATGGCTACACCTTC
size: .; D: TRBD1; J: TRBJ2-3; V: TRBV2; CDR3: CASSVGGFTDTQYF; DNA: TGTGCCAGCAGTGTAGGGGGCTTCACAGATACGCAGTATTTT
size: many; D: .; J: TRBJ2-1; V: TRBV13; CDR3: CASSSTWDRGTHNEQFF; DNA: TGTGCCAGCAGCTCGACCTGGGATCGCGGAACTCACAATGAGCAGTTCTTC
size: few; D: .; J: TRBJ2-1; V: TRBV5-5; CDR3: CASSSPGGEQFF; DNA: TGTGCCAGCAGCTCGCCAGGGGGGGAGCAGTTCTTC
size: .; D: .; J: TRBJ1-1; V: TRBV6-1; CDR3: CASSLGVNTEAFF; DNA: TGTGCCAGCAGTCTAGGGGTGAACACTGAAGCTTTCTTT
size: .; D: .; J: TRBJ2-1; V: TRBV7-3; CDR3: CASSLTGGDRFNEQFF; DNA: TGTGCCAGCAGCTTAACGGGAGGGGACAGATTCAATGAGCAGTTCTTC
size: .; D: TRBD2; J: TRBJ2-1; V: TRBV7-2; CDR3: CASSLASRAGVNEQFF; DNA: TGTGCCAGCAGCTTAGCGTCCCGAGCGGGGGTAAATGAGCAGTTCTTC
size: many; D: .; J: TRBJ2-5; V: TRBV4-1; CDR3: CASSQDFALQETQYF; DNA: TGCGCCAGCAGCCAAGATTTCGCCCTCCAAGAGACCCAGTACTTC
size: .; D: TRBD1; J: TRBJ2-6; V: TRBV4-2; CDR3: CASSQETGAGANVLTF; DNA: TGTGCCAGCAGCCAAGAGACAGGGGCTGGGGCCAACGTCCTGACTTTC
size: few; D: TRBD2; J: TRBJ2-7; V: TRBV15; CDR3: CATSRLLAGDEQYF; DNA: TGTGCCACCAGCAGACTACTAGCGGGGGATGAGCAGTACTTC
size: many; D: .; J: TRBJ1-1; V: TRBV2; CDR3: CASRVLDSREVNTEAFF; DNA: TGTGCCAGCAGAGTGTTGGACAGTCGAGAAGTGAACACTGAAGCTTTCTTT
size: many; D: .; J: TRBJ2-1; V: TRBV27; CDR3: CASSLSGGAGNEQFF; DNA: TGTGCCAGCAGTTTATCCGGGGGCGCTGGGAATGAGCAGTTCTTC
size: .; D: .; J: TRBJ2-1; V: TRBV7-2; CDR3: CASSSLGGSYNEQFF; DNA: TGTGCCAGCAGCTCCTTGGGGGGCTCCTACAATGAGCAGTTCTTC
size: few; D: TRBD1; J: TRBJ1-1; V: TRBV7-2; CDR3: CASSRRQGVNTEAFF; DNA: TGTGCCAGCAGCAGGAGACAGGGGGTGAACACTGAAGCTTTCTTT
size: .; D: TRBD1; J: TRBJ1-5; V: TRBV5-4; CDR3: CASSGSTGGDHQPQHF; DNA: TGTGCCAGCAGCGGCTCCACAGGGGGTGATCATCAGCCCCAGCATTTT
size: .; D: .; J: TRBJ1-2; V: TRBV25-1; CDR3: CAAGVGGGGYTF; DNA: TGTGCTGCCGGAGTGGGGGGCGGTGGCTACACCTTC
size: .; D: TRBD1; J: TRBJ1-1; V: TRBV12-5; CDR3: CASGLGQGRDTEAFF; DNA: TGTGCTAGTGGTTTGGGACAGGGGCGGGACACTGAAGCTTTCTTT
size: .; D: .; J: TRBJ1-1; V: TRBV7-9; CDR3: CASSLRTVLPNTEAFF; DNA: TGTGCCAGCAGCTTAAGGACGGTTCTACCCAACACTGAAGCTTTCTTT
size: few; D: .; J: TRBJ2-7; V: TRBV30; CDR3: CAWTDSSYEQYF; DNA: TGTGCCTGGACGGACAGCTCCTACGAGCAGTACTTC
size: many; D: .; J: TRBJ2-1; V: TRBV6-1; CDR3: CASRGRQIYNEQFF; DNA: TGTGCCAGCAGAGGTAGGCAGATCTACAATGAGCAGTTCTTC
size: .; D: .; J: TRBJ2-2; V: TRBV21-1; CDR3: CASSKKEKRGRDTGELFF; DNA: TGTGCCAGCAGCAAGAAAGAAAAGAGGGGCAGGGACACCGGGGAGCTGTTTTTT
size: .; D: .; J: TRBJ2-1; V: TRBV18; CDR3: CASSPADPLNEQFF; DNA: TGTGCCAGCTCACCAGCAGATCCCTTAAATGAGCAGTTCTTC
size: .; D: .; J: TRBJ2-1; V: TRBV4-2; CDR3: CASSLALRDEQFF; DNA: TGTGCCAGCAGTCTGGCACTAAGGGATGAGCAGTTCTTC